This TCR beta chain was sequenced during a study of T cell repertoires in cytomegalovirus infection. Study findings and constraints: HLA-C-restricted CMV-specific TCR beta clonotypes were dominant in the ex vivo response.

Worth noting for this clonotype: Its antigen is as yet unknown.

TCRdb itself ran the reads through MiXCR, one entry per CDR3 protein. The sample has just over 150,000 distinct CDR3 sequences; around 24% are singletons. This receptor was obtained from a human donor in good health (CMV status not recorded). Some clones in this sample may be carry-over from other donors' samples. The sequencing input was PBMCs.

CDR3 coding DNA: TGTGCCAGCAGCTTAGGGGGGACTAGCGGGCGCTCCTACGAGCAGTACTTC. Amino acids: CASSLGGTSGRSYEQYF. The V and J genes are TRBV7-2 and TRBJ2-7; 12 nucleotides align to TRBD2. This CDR3 has 17 amino acids. The germline CDR1 and CDR2 sequences are SGHTA and FQGNSA. V was pared by 1 base and J by 0 bases, with 4 bases of the junction left unmatched. Together with reference TRBV7-2 and TRBJ2-7, the CDR3 gives the full variable domain: GAGVSQSPSNKVTEKGKDVELRCDPISGHTALYWYRQSLGQGLEFLIYFQGNSAPDKSGLPSDRFSAERTGGSVSTLTIQRTQQEDSAVYLCASSLGGTSGRSYEQYFGPGTRLTVT.